This entry is about one T cell receptor beta chain. This specimen comes from a study of T cells after yellow fever vaccination. MiXCR, run by TCRdb on the 5' RACE reads, gives a single entry per CDR3 protein. Counted here are about 350,000 distinct CDR3 sequences, roughly 8.3% occurring once; the ten biggest clones make up 15% to 20%. Trimming removed 0 bases at V and 6 bases at J, with 16 bases between. The CDR3 spans 16 residues. Germline CDR1 ENHRY, CDR2 SYGVKD. This receptor was obtained from a man aged 18 to 29 who received the YFV17D yellow fever vaccine. Specimen: PBMCs, collected about 41 days after the first yellow fever vaccination. This chain links TRBV10-3 with TRBJ2-3; possible D gene TRBD2, 6 bases. For the CDR3, the DNA is TGTGCCATCAGTGAGTCGGAAATCCAGGAGGGGGATACGCAGTATTTT. The encoded protein is CAISESEIQEGDTQYF.